A selection of T cell receptor beta chains follows, all from one sample in a study of cytomegalovirus exposure and HLA in healthy donors. Method: immunoSEQ multiplex PCR; TCRdb's copy keeps in-frame clones and lacks some. Counted here are around 120,000 clones, around two thirds occurring once; the ten biggest clones make up around 4%. What was sequenced was PBMCs. The receptors here all came from a man aged 30 to 45 in good health and CMV-seropositive. CDR3s include the opening cysteine and the closing phenylalanine or tryptophan. Fields, in order: J gene, clone size, D gene, V gene, CDR3 protein. The D gene is left open where the match is weak. Clone size is shown for a subset of rows, as once, few, many or a class of expanded clone.

TRBJ1-6	-	-	TRBV7-9	CASSFVRSDSPLHF
TRBJ2-1	-	TRBD2	TRBV2	CASRGLAGEFF
TRBJ1-1	few	TRBD1	TRBV18	CASSPSGGMNTEAFF
TRBJ1-3	-	-	TRBV4-1	CASSYGQFSGNTIYF
TRBJ1-5	-	-	TRBV6-1	CASSEAGGRANQPQHF
TRBJ2-3	-	-	TRBV19	CASSIGEGLADTQYF
TRBJ2-3	-	TRBD1	TRBV11-3	CASSSRTGGTDTQYF
TRBJ2-3	-	-	TRBV7-2	CASISQFSTDTQYF
TRBJ2-6	few	-	TRBV6-5	CASSYHSGAGANVLTF
TRBJ1-4	few	-	TRBV6-1	CASSEQGTKNEKLFF
TRBJ2-7	-	-	TRBV6-6	CASSPGSGEQYF
TRBJ1-6	-	-	TRBV7-9	CASSYIEGSPLHF
TRBJ2-7	-	-	TRBV7-6	CASSSVGGEQYF
TRBJ1-5	-	TRBD1	TRBV5-8	CASSLPGQGNQPQHF
TRBJ2-1	-	TRBD2	TRBV2	CASSDSGGPYNEQFF
TRBJ2-1	few	TRBD1	TRBV5-1	CASRTGNYNEQFF
TRBJ2-7	-	TRBD2	TRBV7-2	CASSRTSGGAYEQYF
TRBJ1-1	few	TRBD1	TRBV7-6	CASSLQLGQANTEAFF
TRBJ1-1	few	-	TRBV5-1	CASSLAGGGSTEAFF
TRBJ2-1	-	-	TRBV5-6	CASSLFGHLYNEQFF
TRBJ1-5	-	-	TRBV4-1	CASSQGLRGLNQPQHF
TRBJ1-1	-	-	TRBV6-1	CASSSGRGYTEAFF
TRBJ1-2	-	-	TRBV19	CASSMTGNSASGYTF
TRBJ1-5	-	TRBD1	TRBV10-1	CASRDRGGNQPQHF
TRBJ2-7	-	-	TRBV2	CASSVGWQDYYEQYF
TRBJ1-2	-	TRBD1	TRBV5-4	CASSLGGGQGIGYTF
TRBJ2-5	few	-	TRBV4-2	CASSQVRGARETQYF
TRBJ1-6	few	-	TRBV30	CAWSTGPLGSPLHF
TRBJ2-7	-	TRBD1	TRBV5-6	CASSLAGQGYEQYF
TRBJ1-2	-	-	TRBV18	CASSPSVGQGSGYTF
TRBJ1-6	-	-	TRBV5-1	CASSPATNPPGHYNSPLHF
TRBJ1-5	-	TRBD1	TRBV15	CATSLRTGEDQPQHF
-	-	-	TRBV7-2	CASSSAGILSYEQYF
TRBJ1-2	-	TRBD1	TRBV5-6	CASSFGRGSYGYTF
TRBJ1-4	-	TRBD1	TRBV7-8	CASSFDRVGANEKLFF
TRBJ2-2	-	-	TRBV6-5	CASSYGAPYGGELFF
TRBJ2-3	-	TRBD1	TRBV6-1	CASNRDRGSDTQYF
TRBJ2-7	few	TRBD2	TRBV19	CASSMGSSGVYEQYF
TRBJ2-7	-	-	TRBV7-8	CASTWTQTYEQYF
TRBJ2-7	-	TRBD2	TRBV11-3	CASSAASGGSYEQYF
TRBJ1-4	-	TRBD1	TRBV5-6	CASSPGQGGSEKLFF
TRBJ2-7	-	TRBD2	TRBV5-1	CASSLAAGPPYEQYF
TRBJ2-7	-	TRBD2	TRBV6-1	CASSEGGGPYEQYF
TRBJ1-2	once	TRBD1	TRBV10-1	CARGTGDYGYTF
TRBJ2-1	-	-	TRBV11-3	CASSPDWKSSYNEQFF
TRBJ2-5	-	-	TRBV25-1	CASSARGIGETQYF
TRBJ1-4	-	TRBD1	TRBV29-1	CSVEGSLQGAGEKLFF
TRBJ2-1	once	TRBD2	TRBV5-1	CASSLGAGYNEQFF